The source of this T cell receptor (beta chain) is a study of cytomegalovirus exposure and HLA in healthy donors. It was with 60 Vbeta and 13 Jbeta primers that the PCR ran. Clones were sequenced by immunoSEQ multiplex PCR, and TCRdb holds only the in-frame ones, with some missing. The data hold some 60,000 clones, with roughly 80% observed a single time. Findings and caveats of the study: An analysis done earlier found most TCR beta V segments productive about 90% or about 30% of the time.

After removal of 1 base from V and 6 bases from J, the junction contained 13 bases not matched to a gene. Germline V CDR1 and CDR2: SGHVS, FNYEAQ. The CDR3 is made up of 18 amino acids. To note about this clone: Antigen: not known.

The chain is built from TRBV7-6 and TRBJ2-2, with 8 bases identical to TRBD1. This clonotype was obtained from a middle-aged woman in good health and CMV-seronegative. Sequencing was performed on PBMCs. The CDR3 bases are TGTGCCAGCAGCTTAGGACCAGGGGGCAGGGGGCGCCCCGGGGAGCTGTTTTTT. This sequence encodes CASSLGPGGRGRPGELFF.